This T cell receptor (beta chain) is drawn from a study of PD-L1 blockade in urothelial cancer. Study summary: At some point between 2013 and 2014 therapy began: atezolizumab 1,200 mg intravenously every 3 weeks. About nine tenths of the roughly 29 patients were men with bladder-origin urothelial cancer. Patients had undergone 0 to 3 prior chemotherapy regimens. Specimens of blood held a median count of roughly 150,000 T cells.

The time point: pretreatment peripheral blood. With 0 bases clipped from V and 7 bases from J, the junction kept 5 bases outside the gene matches. Germline values: CDR1 SGHVS, CDR2 FQNEAQ. This CDR3 comprises 18 residues. Libraries were prepared by immunoSEQ multiplex PCR; TCRdb keeps only in-frame clonotypes and omits some of them. In the table there are about 17,000 clones, over 75% of which are singletons. This TCR was recovered from a man between 65 and 79 years old with urothelial cancer. This chain uses TRBV7-8 with TRBJ2-2; 16 positions match TRBD2. The sequencing used PBMCs, collected around atezolizumab (anti-PD-L1) treatment. The CDR3 DNA is TGTGCCAGCAGCTTAGCGTCGGGACTAGCGGGGGGGCGCGGGGAGCTGTTTTTT. Protein sequence: CASSLASGLAGGRGELFF.